These 20 T cell receptor beta chains originate from one sample sequenced in a study of PD-L1 blockade in urothelial cancer. Profiled with immunoSEQ multiplex PCR; TCRdb holds only in-frame clones, not every one. The data show more than 15,000 clones, approximately 91% seen once. The time point is: pretreatment peripheral blood. The sample in question was PBMCs, obtained around atezolizumab (anti-PD-L1) treatment. The receptors here all came from a man aged 65-85 years with urothelial cancer.

This clone occurred once. The chain combines TRBV28 with TRBJ2-7, with 8 bases fitting TRBD1. Losses at the gene ends were 9 bases for V and 0 bases for J; bases not matched to a gene: 7. The germline gives CDR1 MDHEN, CDR2 SYDVKM. This CDR3 is built from 14 residues. The CDR3 protein is CASHTGTGSYEQYF. The CDR3 DNA sequence: TGTGCCAGTCACACCGGGACAGGCTCCTACGAGCAGTACTTC.

The rearrangement links TRBV5-1 to TRBJ2-1; possibly TRBD1 for D (5 bases). The germline V and J ends were trimmed by 0 bases and 5 bases, with 6 bases remaining between them. The germline V gene encodes CDR1 SGHRS and CDR2 YFSETQ. CDR3 length: 13 amino acids. DNA of the CDR3: TGCGCCAGCAGCTTGGCAGGGAACAATGAGCAGTTCTTC. Residues: CASSLAGNNEQFF. Supplemented by reference TRBV5-1 and TRBJ2-1, the full variable domain reads KAGVTQTPRYLIKTRGQQVTLSCSPISGHRSVSWYQQTPGQGLQFLFEYFSETQRNKGNFPGRFSGRQFSNSRSEMNVSTLELGDSALYLCASSLAGNNEQFFGPGTRLTVL.

As DNA, the CDR3 is TGCGCCAGCCGACCGCCGACTAGCGTCCGAAACACCGGGGAGCTGTTTTTT. It specifies CASRPPTSVRNTGELFF. The chain carries TRBV4-1 and TRBJ2-2; 8 nucleotides agree with TRBD2. The CDR3 is 17 residues long. Trimming removed 8 bases from V and 2 bases from J; junction bases left unmatched: 13. CDR1 and CDR2 from the germline V gene are MGHRA and YSYEKL.

The rearrangement joins TRBV4-1 to TRBJ1-1; maybe TRBD1 (5 bases). The germline CDR1 and CDR2 sequences are MGHRA and YSYEKL. V was cut by 0 bases and J by 0 bases, with 11 bases left in between. There are 16 residues in the CDR3. The CDR3 spells CASSQEPGLMNTEAFF. The DNA of the CDR3 is TGCGCCAGCAGCCAAGAGCCAGGGTTAATGAACACTGAAGCTTTCTTT.

The genes are TRBV7-9 and TRBJ2-7; 7 positions match TRBD2. The germline V gene encodes CDR1 SEHNR and CDR2 FQNEAQ (reference sequence). The J segment lost 2 bases and the V segment lost 8 bases, leaving 6 bases of the junction unmatched. The CDR3 is 13 amino acids. In nucleotides, the CDR3 is TGTGCCAGCGCAACGGGGGGTCCCTACGAGCAGTACTTC. Residues: CASATGGPYEQYF.

This CDR3 is CASSMSPGVNTEAFF. The CDR3 nucleotides read TGTGCCAGTAGTATGTCGCCAGGGGTAAACACTGAAGCTTTCTTT. This chain uses TRBV19 with TRBJ1-1; perhaps TRBD1 as D (6 bases). V was clipped by 3 bases and J by 2 bases, with 13 bases between them. This CDR3 is 15 amino acids long. Germline values: CDR1 LNHDA, CDR2 SQIVND (reference sequence).

The V and J genes are TRBV7-9 and TRBJ1-5; 10 bases align to TRBD1. CDR3 length: 17 amino acids. The ends lost 5 bases at V and 2 bases at J; junction bases unmatched: 9. Germline V gene sequence: CDR1 SEHNR, CDR2 FQNEAQ (reference sequence). The CDR3 region is CASSQGQGKGGNQPQHF. As DNA, the CDR3 is TGTGCCAGCAGCCAGGGACAGGGGAAGGGGGGCAATCAGCCCCAGCATTTT.

The count of this clone is one. The chain carries TRBV18 and TRBJ1-5; 7 positions match TRBD1. V shed 2 bases, J shed 5 bases, and the junction held 0 bases outside the gene matches. Germline CDR1 reads KGHSH; CDR2 reads LQKENI. This CDR3 spans 13 amino acids. CDR3 sequence (DNA): TGTGCCAGCTCACCAGACAGGGATCAGCCCCAGCATTTT. It encodes CASSPDRDQPQHF.

The genes are TRBV5-1 and TRBJ1-1; 8 bases line up with TRBD1. After removal of 3 bases from V and 4 bases from J, the junction contained 5 bases not matched to a gene. Germline V gene sequence: CDR1 SGHRS, CDR2 YFSETQ. CDR3 size: 14 residues. The CDR3 loop is CASSWDRQGTEAFF. The DNA for the CDR3 is TGCGCCAGCAGCTGGGACAGGCAAGGCACTGAAGCTTTCTTT. The full variable domain, rest sourced from reference TRBV5-1 and TRBJ1-1, is KAGVTQTPRYLIKTRGQQVTLSCSPISGHRSVSWYQQTPGQGLQFLFEYFSETQRNKGNFPGRFSGRQFSNSRSEMNVSTLELGDSALYLCASSWDRQGTEAFFGQGTRLTVV.

This chain joins TRBV7-2 and TRBJ2-7; TRBD2 is a possible D gene (6 bases). The CDR3 is 17 residues long. Germline values: CDR1 SGHTA, CDR2 FQGNSA. Trimming took 5 bases from V and 0 from J, leaving 20 bases between them. The CDR3 bases are TGTGCCAGCAGCCTAACGGCGGCCCGGGGGTCCTCCTACGAGCAGTACTTC. Protein sequence: CASSLTAARGSSYEQYF.

This chain connects TRBV9 to TRBJ2-3; D gene unclear. Germline V gene lookup returns CDR1 SGDLS and CDR2 YYNGEE. The CDR3 runs to 14 residues. V was clipped by 0 bases and J by 12 bases, with 17 bases between them. The CDR3 loop is CASSVVDSPNVQYF. The CDR3 DNA sequence: TGTGCCAGCAGCGTAGTCGATTCCCCTAATGTCCAGTATTTT.

Comment on this clone: Within the sample, other DNA sequences also encode this same CDR3. The chain is built from TRBV6-4 and TRBJ2-7; 8 bases align to TRBD1. With V trimmed by 0 bases and J by 6 bases, 1 base remained unmatched. The germline V gene has CDR1 MRHNA and CDR2 SNTAGT. The CDR3 spans 13 residues. The CDR3 coding sequence is TGTGCCAGCAGTGACTCAGACAGGGGCGAGCAGTACTTC. As protein: CASSDSDRGEQYF.

V usage is TRBV5-1 and J usage is TRBJ1-2; 8 bases line up with TRBD1. Germline CDR1 is SGHRS and CDR2 is YFSETQ. V shed 0 bases, J shed 7 bases, and the junction held 5 bases outside the gene matches. There are 14 residues in the CDR3. CDR3 in DNA: TGCGCCAGCAGCTTGGGACAGGGGCTGCTTGGCTACACCTTC. As protein: CASSLGQGLLGYTF.

The gene calls are TRBV5-8 and TRBJ2-7; D might be TRBD2 (5 bases). Germline V gene sequence: CDR1 SGHTS, CDR2 YDEGEE. This CDR3 is 14 amino acids long. V was shortened by 7 bases and J by 3 bases, with 17 bases between the two germline ends. The CDR3 DNA sequence: TGTGCCAGCGCAGCGGATGGTGGAGGCTACGAGCAGTACTTC. Its protein is CASAADGGGYEQYF.

The chain combines TRBV5-6 with TRBJ2-2; 7 bases fit TRBD1. V lost 3 bases, J lost 4 bases, and 3 bases stayed unmatched. Germline loops: CDR1 SGHDT, CDR2 YYEEEE. CDR3 length: 14 amino acids. The DNA of the CDR3 is TGTGCCAGCAGCTCAACAGGGGTCACCGGGGAGCTGTTTTTT. This translates into CASSSTGVTGELFF.

The rearrangement joins TRBV28 to TRBJ1-2; 7 bases agree with TRBD1. CDR1 is MDHEN, CDR2 SYDVKM, per germline. The CDR3 length is 15 residues. The J segment lost 4 bases and the V segment lost 2 bases, leaving 7 bases of the junction unmatched. The CDR3 sequence is CASSLARGTTYGYTF. The CDR3 DNA reads TGTGCCAGCAGTTTAGCCAGGGGGACGACCTATGGCTACACCTTC.

The J gene is TRBJ2-1, the V gene TRBV2, with 11 bases lining up with TRBD1. J was trimmed by 8 bases and V by 7 bases; bases with no gene match: 7. Germline V gene lookup returns CDR1 SNHLY and CDR2 FYNNEI. The CDR3 loop spans 14 amino acids. This CDR3 is CASNQPGQGDEQFF. In nucleotides, the CDR3 is TGTGCCAGCAACCAACCGGGACAGGGGGATGAGCAGTTCTTC. Full variable domain (missing parts from reference TRBV2 and TRBJ2-1): EPEVTQTPSHQVTQMGQEVILRCVPISNHLYFYWYRQILGQKVEFLVSFYNNEISEKSEIFDDQFSVERPDGSNFTLKIRSTKLEDSAMYFCASNQPGQGDEQFFGPGTRLTVL.

The chain links TRBV5-1 to TRBJ2-7; a weak D match, TRBD1 (6 bases). This CDR3 has 14 residues. V lost 1 base and J lost 6, with 14 bases in between. Germline CDR1 SGHRS, CDR2 YFSETQ. CDR3 bases: TGCGCCAGCAGCTTGTATGGGACAAGAAGCGAGCAGTACTTC. Translating it yields CASSLYGTRSEQYF.

This chain links TRBV29-1 with TRBJ1-4; D is ambiguous. Germline CDR1 reads SQVTM; CDR2 reads ANQGSEA. This CDR3 is 13 amino acids long. V lost 7 bases to trimming and J lost 4 bases, with 13 bases between them. CDR3 coding DNA: TGCAGCGCCCTGGGCAGCTTTAATGAAAAACTGTTTTTT. Translated: CSALGSFNEKLFF. Full variable domain (rest looked up from reference TRBV29-1 and TRBJ1-4): SAVISQKPSRDICQRGTSLTIQCQVDSQVTMMFWYRQQPGQSLTLIATANQGSEATYESGFVIDKFPISRPNLTFSTLTVSNMSPEDSSIYLCSALGSFNEKLFFGSGTQLSVL.

The chain uses TRBV20-1 and TRBJ1-2; D not certain. CDR3 length: 11 residues. Germline-derived CDR1 and CDR2 are DFQATT and SNEGSKA (reference sequence). V lost 3 bases, J lost 6 bases, and 8 bases lay in between. CDR3 residues: CSASDGDGYTF. As DNA, the CDR3 is TGCAGTGCTAGCGACGGGGATGGCTACACCTTC.